The rows below give T cell receptor beta chains drawn from one sample of a study of OX40 agonist ivuxolimab in advanced cancers. Data came from immunoSEQ multiplex PCR; TCRdb stores just in-frame clones and leaves some out. Of tens of thousands of clones detected, roughly 88% appear once; the ten largest clones hold 1.5% to 2%. The sequenced sample was CD4+ or CD8+ T cells sorted from blood, obtained in a trial of the OX40 agonist ivuxolimab. The receptors derive from an adult with an advanced solid tumor such as melanoma, head and neck, liver or kidney cancer. The CDR3 runs from the conserved cysteine through the conserved F or W. D genes are given only for firm matches. Where a row states a size, it is once, few, many or the class of an expanded clone; other rows omit it.

d_gene: -
v_gene: TRBV7-2
j_gene: TRBJ1-1
abundance: -
CDR3nt: TGTGCCAGCAGCCCGGTAGACACTGAAGCTTTCTTT
CDR3aa: CASSPVDTEAFF

d_gene: TRBD1
v_gene: TRBV7-8
j_gene: TRBJ1-1
abundance: -
CDR3nt: TGTGCCAGCAGCACGACAGGGACCTTGAACACTGAAGCTTTCTTT
CDR3aa: CASSTTGTLNTEAFF

d_gene: -
v_gene: TRBV27
j_gene: TRBJ2-2
abundance: once
CDR3nt: TGTGCCAGTGCTAGGGTCTTTAACACCGGGGAGCTGTTTTTT
CDR3aa: CASARVFNTGELFF

d_gene: -
v_gene: TRBV27
j_gene: TRBJ2-7
abundance: -
CDR3nt: TGTGCCAGCAGGTCCAGTTTCCTAAGCTCCTACGAGCAGTACTTC
CDR3aa: CASRSSFLSSYEQYF

d_gene: TRBD1
v_gene: TRBV6-4
j_gene: TRBJ2-3
abundance: once
CDR3nt: TGTGCCAGCAGTGACGGACAGGGGGTTTCAGATACGCAGTATTTT
CDR3aa: CASSDGQGVSDTQYF

d_gene: -
v_gene: TRBV5-5
j_gene: TRBJ1-1
abundance: -
CDR3nt: TGTGCCAGCAGCCCCCGGAACAGGGACAACACTGAAGCTTTCTTT
CDR3aa: CASSPRNRDNTEAFF

d_gene: TRBD1
v_gene: TRBV6-4
j_gene: TRBJ2-2
abundance: -
CDR3nt: TGTGCCAGCACCGGGACAGGGGGAACCGGGGAGCTGTTTTTT
CDR3aa: CASTGTGGTGELFF

d_gene: -
v_gene: TRBV5-8
j_gene: TRBJ2-7
abundance: -
CDR3nt: TGTGCCAGCAGCCCCAGGACGGGGGTCAGCTACGAGCAGTACTTC
CDR3aa: CASSPRTGVSYEQYF

d_gene: -
v_gene: TRBV6-5
j_gene: TRBJ2-7
abundance: -
CDR3nt: TGTGCCAGCAGGCGGCACAGGGACTCCTACGAGCAGTACTTC
CDR3aa: CASRRHRDSYEQYF

d_gene: TRBD2
v_gene: TRBV28
j_gene: TRBJ2-7
abundance: few
CDR3nt: TGTGCCAGCAGGACTAGCGGCACCCACTCCTACGAGCAGTACTTC
CDR3aa: CASRTSGTHSYEQYF

d_gene: -
v_gene: TRBV19
j_gene: TRBJ2-5
abundance: -
CDR3nt: TGTGCCAGTAGGGCGGGGGAGACCCAGTACTTC
CDR3aa: CASRAGETQYF

d_gene: TRBD1
v_gene: TRBV29-1
j_gene: TRBJ2-7
abundance: once
CDR3nt: TGCAGCGTACAGGGGCCCTACGAGCAGTACTTC
CDR3aa: CSVQGPYEQYF

d_gene: TRBD1
v_gene: TRBV4-1
j_gene: TRBJ2-7
abundance: once
CDR3nt: TGCGCCAGAGTGACAGGGAATACCTACGAGCAGTACTTC
CDR3aa: CARVTGNTYEQYF

d_gene: -
v_gene: TRBV7-2
j_gene: TRBJ2-7
abundance: -
CDR3nt: TGTGCCAGCAGCTTAACACTAGTACCAGGCTACGAGCAGTACTTC
CDR3aa: CASSLTLVPGYEQYF

d_gene: TRBD1
v_gene: TRBV6-1
j_gene: TRBJ1-5
abundance: -
CDR3nt: TGTGCCAGCAGTACAGGACAGGTCGATCAGCCCCAGCATTTT
CDR3aa: CASSTGQVDQPQHF

d_gene: TRBD1
v_gene: TRBV6-6
j_gene: TRBJ1-2
abundance: -
CDR3nt: TGTGCCAGCAGCCGGACAGGGCGAGGTGGCTACACCTTC
CDR3aa: CASSRTGRGGYTF

d_gene: -
v_gene: TRBV2
j_gene: TRBJ1-1
abundance: -
CDR3nt: TGTGCCAGCAGGGGAATACAGGGATACACTGAAGCTTTCTTT
CDR3aa: CASRGIQGYTEAFF

d_gene: TRBD2
v_gene: TRBV13
j_gene: TRBJ2-3
abundance: once
CDR3nt: TGTGCCAGCCCACTAGCGGGGGGGGACACAGATACGCAGTATTTT
CDR3aa: CASPLAGGDTDTQYF

d_gene: TRBD1
v_gene: TRBV19
j_gene: TRBJ2-3
abundance: -
CDR3nt: TGTGCCAGTAGTTCAGAAGGGACAGGGAGGACAGATACGCAGTATTTT
CDR3aa: CASSSEGTGRTDTQYF

d_gene: -
v_gene: TRBV7-2
j_gene: TRBJ2-6
abundance: -
CDR3nt: TGTGCCAGCAGCTTGGACATCTCTGGGGCCAACGTCCTGACTTTC
CDR3aa: CASSLDISGANVLTF